A selection of T cell receptor beta chains follows, all from one sample in a study of identical twins. Via MiXCR, TCRdb re-called the 5' RACE reads, giving one row per CDR3 protein. Of 1.5 million to 2 million distinct CDR3 sequences in the sample, about 32% were seen once. Sample: cord blood. The receptors derive from a newborn girl in good health. The CDR3 runs from the conserved cysteine through the conserved F or W. A D gene is named only where the DNA matches it firmly. Some rows have no size entry. The others give once, few or many, or a class for an expanded clone.

TRBJ1-1 | - | 12 | TRBV5-1 | many | TGCGCCAGCAGCCAAACAGGGACTGAAGCTTTCTTT | CASSQTGTEAFF
TRBJ2-3 | TRBD2 | 15 | TRBV5-6 | - | TGTGCCAGCACCCTGACTAGCGGAGCCCCAGATACGCGGTATTTT | CASTLTSGAPDTRYF
TRBJ2-7 | - | 12 | TRBV3-1 | - | TGTGCCAGCAGCCGTGGACCCTACGAGCAGTCCTTC | CASSRGPYEQSF
TRBJ2-1 | - | 13 | TRBV20-1 | - | TGCAGTCCCGACAGGCCGCCTTACAATGAGCAGTTCTTC | CSPDRPPYNEQFF
TRBJ2-1 | - | 11 | TRBV28 | - | TGTGCCATGCAATCGGACGTCGAGCAGTTCTTC | CAMQSDVEQFF
TRBJ1-2 | TRBD1 | 16 | TRBV20-1 | few | TGCAGTGCTAGACCCGGAGCGACAGGGGGAAGCTATGGCTACACCTTC | CSARPGATGGSYGYTF
TRBJ2-7 | TRBD1 | 15 | TRBV27 | few | TGTGCCAGCAGTTTAGGGACAGGGCCCCCCTACGAGCAGTACTTC | CASSLGTGPPYEQYF
TRBJ2-7 | - | 13 | TRBV5-8 | - | TGTGCCAGCAGCCCGACAGTGATCTACGAGCAGTACTTC | CASSPTVIYEQYF
TRBJ1-1 | - | 14 | TRBV5-6 | - | TGTGCCAGCAGCTGGCAGGACACGAACACTGAAGCTTTCTTT | CASSWQDTNTEAFF
TRBJ1-2 | - | 11 | TRBV15 | - | TGTGCCACCAGCAACGTAGAGGGCTTCACCTTC | CATSNVEGFTF
TRBJ2-1 | - | 14 | TRBV14 | few | TGTGCCAGCAGCCAAGTGGTGATTCGCGGTGAGCAGTTCTTC | CASSQVVIRGEQFF
TRBJ1-6 | TRBD1 | 16 | TRBV27 | few | TGTGCCAGCAGTTACCGACAGGGGGCCTTTGATTCACCCCTCCACTTT | CASSYRQGAFDSPLHF
TRBJ2-1 | - | 12 | TRBV2 | - | TGTGCCAGCAGGGGGGAACGCAATGAGCAGTTCTTC | CASRGERNEQFF
TRBJ2-3 | - | 14 | TRBV3-1 | few | TGTGCCAGCAGCCAAGGTCTAGGCCTCGATACGCAGTATTTT | CASSQGLGLDTQYF
TRBJ2-4 | - | 15 | TRBV15 | - | TGTGCCACCAGCATTAACACAGGAGCCAAAAACATTCGGTACTTC | CATSINTGAKNIRYF
TRBJ1-6 | - | 15 | TRBV5-1 | - | TGCGCCAGCAGCATACAGGGACGTGGTTATTCACCCCTCCACTTT | CASSIQGRGYSPLHF
TRBJ1-1 | TRBD1 | 18 | TRBV27 | - | TGTGCCAGCAGTCCGTTGGACAGGAGGGGTGTCGGGAACACTGAAGCTTTCTTT | CASSPLDRRGVGNTEAFF
TRBJ1-2 | - | 15 | TRBV11-2 | - | TGTGCCAGCAGCTTATATGGGGACCCGATATATGGCTACACCTTC | CASSLYGDPIYGYTF
TRBJ2-3 | - | 13 | TRBV7-2 | - | TGTGCCAGCAGCTTAGCGGATCCCGCAGCGCAGTATTTT | CASSLADPAAQYF
TRBJ2-5 | TRBD2 | 15 | TRBV4-1 | - | TGCGCCAGCAGCCAAGAGAAGCGGGAGGTTGAGACCCAGTACTTC | CASSQEKREVETQYF
TRBJ1-6 | - | 17 | TRBV27 | - | TGTGCCAGCAGTTCACCAAGCGGGTATGGGGGACCTTCACCCCTCCACTTT | CASSSPSGYGGPSPLHF
TRBJ2-1 | - | 15 | TRBV27 | - | TGTGCCAGCAGTTTCGCGGGGGCCCTAGGGAATGAGCAGTTCTTC | CASSFAGALGNEQFF
TRBJ1-1 | TRBD1 | 15 | TRBV6-6 | - | TGTGCCAGCAGCCCCTCGACAGGGAGGAACACTGAAGCTTTCTTT | CASSPSTGRNTEAFF
TRBJ1-6 | - | 15 | TRBV6-5 | - | TGTGCCAGCAGCGAGAACCAGGGAGCGAATTCACCCCTCCACTTT | CASSENQGANSPLHF
TRBJ2-1 | - | 12 | TRBV4-1 | - | TGCGCCAGCAGCCAAGGGGGAATTGAGCAGTTCTTC | CASSQGGIEQFF
TRBJ2-5 | TRBD1 | 17 | TRBV5-1 | few | TGCGCCAGCAGCTTGATACCATCGACAGGGGTCCAAGAGACCCAGTACTTC | CASSLIPSTGVQETQYF
TRBJ1-1 | TRBD1 | 15 | TRBV12-3/TRBV12-4 | - | TGTGCCTGCAGTTTAAGCGGGACAGGGATGGCTGAAGCTTTCTTT | CACSLSGTGMAEAFF
TRBJ2-3 | - | 13 | TRBV6-2/TRBV6-3 | - | TGTGCCAGCAGTTGGGAGAAGCCAGGTACGCAGTATTTT | CASSWEKPGTQYF
TRBJ2-1 | - | 14 | TRBV27 | few | TGTGCCAGCAGTTTCAGGGTGGGTGAAAATGAGCAGTTCTTC | CASSFRVGENEQFF
TRBJ2-3 | - | 17 | TRBV14 | few | TGTGCCAGCAGCCAAGATCAGGGGCGGGGCCTCACAGATACGCAGTATTTT | CASSQDQGRGLTDTQYF
TRBJ1-6 | - | 14 | TRBV20-1 | few | TGCAGTGCTATGGCGGCTGTCTATAATTCACCCCTCCACTTT | CSAMAAVYNSPLHF
TRBJ2-5 | - | 14 | TRBV28 | - | TGTGCCAGCAGTGTACCAGGGGTTCGGGAGACCCAGTACTTC | CASSVPGVRETQYF
TRBJ2-2 | - | 16 | TRBV5-1 | few | TGCGCCAGCAGCTTTAGTAGATCCGGGAACACCGGGGAGCTGTTTTTT | CASSFSRSGNTGELFF
TRBJ2-5 | - | 14 | TRBV12-3/TRBV12-4 | many | TGTGCCAGCAGTTTGGGGACGAAGCAAGAGACCCAGTACTTC | CASSLGTKQETQYF
TRBJ2-3 | TRBD2 | 16 | TRBV29-1 | few | TGCAGCGTTGAAAGGCTAGCGGGAGTAGGAACAGATACGCAGTATTTT | CSVERLAGVGTDTQYF
TRBJ2-1 | TRBD2 | 16 | TRBV12-3/TRBV12-4 | - | TGTGCCGGCAGTTTATGGGTAGCGGGGTCCTACAATGAGCAGTTCTTC | CAGSLWVAGSYNEQFF
TRBJ2-7 | TRBD1 | 13 | TRBV29-1 | - | TGCAGCGTTGAATCCCGCGACAGGGACGAGCAGTACTTC | CSVESRDRDEQYF
TRBJ2-3 | TRBD2 | 15 | TRBV10-3 | few | TGTGCCATCAGGGAAGGGACTAGAGGCACAGATACGCAGTATTTT | CAIREGTRGTDTQYF
TRBJ2-7 | TRBD2 | 16 | TRBV6-2/TRBV6-3 | - | TGTGCCAGCAGTTACTCTGTCGCGGGAGGCCCCTACGAGCAGTACTTC | CASSYSVAGGPYEQYF
TRBJ2-2 | - | 14 | TRBV7-9 | - | TGTGCCAGCAGCTTACGGTTGAACACCGGGGAGCTGTTTTTT | CASSLRLNTGELFF
TRBJ2-3 | - | 15 | TRBV20-1 | - | TGCAGTGCTAGCCTGTCGAAGGGCTCCACAGATACGCAGTATTTT | CSASLSKGSTDTQYF
TRBJ1-2 | TRBD1 | 13 | TRBV27 | - | TGTGCCGGCAGTTCGACAGGGATCTATGGCTACACCTTC | CAGSSTGIYGYTF
TRBJ2-7 | - | 12 | TRBV12-3/TRBV12-4 | many | TGTGCCAGCAGCGTAGCGCCCCACGAGCAGTACTTC | CASSVAPHEQYF
TRBJ2-1 | TRBD2 | 14 | TRBV28 | few | TGTGCCAGCAGTTTTAGCGGGGCCCTCAATGAGCAGTTCTTC | CASSFSGALNEQFF
TRBJ1-2 | - | 18 | TRBV11-2 | - | TGTGCCAGCAGCAATATCAAGATCCGGACGGGTTCTAACTATGGCTACACCTTC | CASSNIKIRTGSNYGYTF
TRBJ2-5 | - | 15 | TRBV9 | - | TGTGCCAGCAGCCCTGATTTGGGGCCCCAAGAGACCCAGTACTTC | CASSPDLGPQETQYF
TRBJ2-3 | TRBD2 | 12 | TRBV2 | - | TGTGCCAGCAAGCTCGAGCGGGACACGCAGTATTTT | CASKLERDTQYF
TRBJ2-3 | TRBD2 | 20 | TRBV5-1 | - | TGCGCCAGCAGCTCCCCTAGGGGGGGACTAGCGGGAGCGAGCACAGATACGCAGTATTTT | CASSSPRGGLAGASTDTQYF
TRBJ2-1 | - | 14 | TRBV7-6 | few | TGTGCCAGCAGCCCCTTAACATCCAGGAATGAGCAGTTCTTC | CASSPLTSRNEQFF
TRBJ2-7 | - | 15 | TRBV4-1 | - | TGCGCCAGCAGCCCGGGGGAGGGGGTAGGCTACGAGCAGTACTTC | CASSPGEGVGYEQYF
TRBJ1-1 | - | 13 | TRBV2 | - | TGTGCCAGCAATGGTAGGGGAGGGACTGAAGCTTTCTTT | CASNGRGGTEAFF
TRBJ1-6 | TRBD1 | 16 | TRBV12-3/TRBV12-4 | few | TGTGCCAGCAGTCCTCGACAGGGTATAACAAATTCACCCCTCCACTTT | CASSPRQGITNSPLHF
TRBJ2-1 | - | 12 | TRBV12-3/TRBV12-4 | - | TGTGCCAGCAGCCTGAGACTAGGTGAGCAGTTCTTC | CASSLRLGEQFF
TRBJ2-5 | - | 12 | TRBV29-1 | few | TGCAGCGCAGGGATAGTAAAAGAGACCCAGTACTTC | CSAGIVKETQYF